The 26 T cell receptor beta chains in this list originate from one sample, sequenced in a study of shared clonotypes between healthy human individuals. Measured with immunoSEQ multiplex PCR; TCRdb has only the in-frame clones, and not every one. The data show more than 2,000,000 clones, more than 90% seen once. Sequenced: naive CD4+ T cells sorted from blood. Subset here: CD45RA+ positively selected. These receptor sequences come from a man aged 18 to 29 in good health.

This clone was observed once. V usage is TRBV4-1 and J usage is TRBJ2-2; 7 nucleotides line up with TRBD2. Germline CDR1 and CDR2: MGHRA and YSYEKL. This CDR3 region has 16 residues. The V segment lost 1 base and the J segment 10 bases; nucleotides outside the gene matches: 12. The CDR3 is CASSQVPAGATVELFF. The CDR3, as DNA: TGCGCCAGCAGCCAAGTGCCGGCGGGAGCTACGGTGGAGCTGTTTTTT.

This chain connects TRBV4-1 to TRBJ2-6; D unclear. With 0 bases removed from V and 0 bases from J, the gap between germline ends came to 9 bases. This CDR3 has 17 amino acids. The germline gives CDR1 MGHRA, CDR2 YSYEKL. The DNA for the CDR3 is TGCGCCAGCAGCCAAGAGGGAAAAGTCTCTGGGGCCAACGTCCTGACTTTC. Translated, it gives CASSQEGKVSGANVLTF.

The rearrangement uses TRBV10-3 and TRBJ2-6; 9 positions match TRBD1. This CDR3 contains 18 residues. CDR1 is ENHRY and CDR2 is SYGVKD in the germline V gene. V gave up 6 bases and J gave up 0 bases; unmatched junction bases: 9. CDR3 sequence: CAIRASTGGASGANVLTF. The CDR3 nucleotides are TGTGCCATCAGGGCATCTACAGGGGGCGCCTCTGGGGCCAACGTCCTGACTTTC.

A note on this clone: The sample holds other DNA sequences that translate to the same CDR3. This sequence joins TRBV5-1 and TRBJ1-4; 7 bases are a match to TRBD1. Per the germline V gene, CDR1 is SGHRS and CDR2 is YFSETQ. The length of the CDR3 is 14 residues. The junction had 7 bases not matched to a gene; V was cut back by 4 bases and J by 7 bases. CDR3 residues: CASSLGGLGEKLFF. The CDR3 nucleotides read TGCGCCAGCAGCCTAGGGGGCTTGGGTGAAAAACTGTTTTTT.

The chain has TRBV5-1 and TRBJ1-6; D unclear. The CDR3 contains 18 residues. The V end lost 0 bases, the J end lost 5 bases, and 18 bases lay between the germline ends. Germline CDR1 reads SGHRS; CDR2 reads YFSETQ. CDR3: CASSLEGGSLGNNSPLHF. The CDR3 DNA sequence: TGCGCCAGCAGCTTGGAGGGCGGTTCCTTAGGAAATAATTCACCCCTCCACTTT.

This rearrangement joins TRBV5-1 to TRBJ2-5, with 14 nucleotides matching TRBD2. V dropped 3 bases and J dropped 5; count of bases not matched to a gene: 15. CDR3 length: 19 residues. The germline V gene encodes CDR1 SGHRS and CDR2 YFSETQ. Written as DNA, the CDR3 is TGCGCCAGCAGCTCCCTCCCGCGCGGACTAGCGGGGGGCCGGGAGACCCAGTACTTC. Encoded protein: CASSSLPRGLAGGRETQYF.

This rearrangement joins TRBV2 to TRBJ1-2; D is possibly TRBD1 (5 bases). Germline CDR1 reads SNHLY; CDR2 reads FYNNEI. With 5 bases removed from V and 4 bases from J, the gap between germline ends came to 11 bases. The CDR3 is 13 residues long. The CDR3 sequence: CASSLGGVYGYTF. In DNA, the CDR3 is TGTGCCAGCAGTCTCGGAGGGGTCTATGGCTACACCTTC.

This sequence joins TRBV19 and TRBJ2-1; D is possibly TRBD1 (6 bases). Germline loops: CDR1 LNHDA, CDR2 SQIVND (reference sequence). Trimming removed 5 bases from V and 5 bases from J, with 16 bases in between. The CDR3 sequence is 15 residues long. As DNA, the CDR3 is TGTGCCAGTAGTTCTGGGACACTTACCAACAATGAGCAGTTCTTC. Translated: CASSSGTLTNNEQFF.

Concerning this clone itself: At one of its ends the junction is not consistent with the germline gene, which may arise from a read error. J is TRBJ1-2 and V is TRBV6-5; 9 bases are a match to TRBD1. This CDR3 is built from 14 residues. Germline CDR1 is MNHEY and CDR2 is SVGAGI. DNA of the CDR3: TGTGCCAGCAGTCCAACCTCGGGACAGGGTTTGCAAGTCTTC. Residues: CASSPTSGQGLQVF.

This clone came up once. This sequence joins TRBV10-1 and TRBJ2-5; 11 nucleotides match TRBD2. From germline, CDR1 is WNHNN and CDR2 SYGVQD (reference sequence). Trimming removed 4 bases from V and 2 bases from J; junction bases left unmatched: 6. The CDR3 is 16 residues long. The CDR3 nucleotides read TGCGCCAGCAGTGTTCAAACTAGCGGGGGTCAAGAGACCCAGTACTTC. As protein: CASSVQTSGGQETQYF.

The chain employs TRBV19 and TRBJ2-7; 11 bases are a match to TRBD2. Germline CDR1 LNHDA, CDR2 SQIVND (reference sequence). The J segment lost 4 bases and the V segment lost 4 bases, leaving 9 bases of the junction unmatched. The CDR3 has 16 residues. The CDR3 region has the DNA TGTGCCAGTAGTACCCTAGCGGGAGGCCCTGTGTACGAGCAGTACTTC. It yields the protein CASSTLAGGPVYEQYF.

This rearrangement joins TRBV6-5 to TRBJ2-2, with TRBD2 matching 11 bases. Germline CDR1 is MNHEY and CDR2 is SVGAGI. CDR3 length: 15 amino acids. After removal of 6 bases from V and 4 bases from J, the junction contained 4 bases not matched to a gene. CDR3 loop: CASRTSGSPTGELFF. In DNA, the CDR3 is TGTGCCAGCAGAACTAGCGGGAGTCCCACCGGGGAGCTGTTTTTT.

This clone has a handful of counts. The chain joins TRBV11-1 to TRBJ2-3; 9 bases align to TRBD2. Germline lookup yields CDR1 SGHAT and CDR2 FQDESV (reference sequence). Germline trimming cut 0 bases from V and 2 bases from J; bases unmatched to any gene: 3. The CDR3 has 16 residues. CDR3 nucleotide sequence: TGTGCCAGCAGCTTAGCCCCTAGCGGGGTCACAGATACGCAGTATTTT. Translating it yields CASSLAPSGVTDTQYF.

The V call is TRBV18, the J call TRBJ2-3; D is undetermined. Germline CDR1 is KGHSH and CDR2 is LQKENI. V dropped 4 bases and J dropped 1 base, with 12 bases sitting between them. This CDR3 has 15 residues. The CDR3 coding sequence is TGTGCCAGCTCACGACAAAACCCGGGCACAGATACGCAGTATTTT. It yields the protein CASSRQNPGTDTQYF. The complete variable domain, with remaining parts taken from reference TRBV18 and TRBJ2-3, reads NAGVMQNPRHLVRRRGQEARLRCSPMKGHSHVYWYRQLPEEGLKFMVYLQKENIIDESGMPKERFSAEFPKEGPSILRIQQVVRGDSAAYFCASSRQNPGTDTQYFGPGTRLTVL.

The chain employs TRBV7-8 and TRBJ1-3, with D unclear. This CDR3 has 15 residues. V lost 2 bases and J lost 0, with 8 bases in between. Germline CDR1 reads SGHVS; CDR2 reads FQNEAQ. In DNA form, the CDR3 reads TGTGCCAGCAGCTTATACATCTACTCTGGAAACACCATATATTTT. This codes for CASSLYIYSGNTIYF.

This chain joins TRBV9 and TRBJ2-3, with D possibly TRBD2 on 5 matching bases. Trimming took 1 base from V and 4 from J, leaving 19 bases between them. This CDR3 has 17 residues. Germline V gene lookup returns CDR1 SGDLS and CDR2 YYNGEE. The CDR3 DNA is TGTGCCAGCAGCGTAAGTACGAGCGGACTCGGGGCAGATACGCAGTATTTT. Its translation is CASSVSTSGLGADTQYF.

The J gene is TRBJ2-5, the V gene TRBV5-1, with 14 bases fitting TRBD2. Germline lookup yields CDR1 SGHRS and CDR2 YFSETQ. J lost 5 bases, V lost 7 bases, and 4 bases had no gene match. This CDR3 is 14 amino acids long. CDR3 amino acids: CASGGLAGGETQYF. Written as DNA, the CDR3 is TGCGCCAGCGGCGGACTAGCGGGGGGTGAGACCCAGTACTTC.

The genes are TRBV15 and TRBJ1-4; D perhaps matches TRBD1 (5 bases). This CDR3 comprises 14 residues. Trimming took off 7 bases at V and 8 bases at J, with 17 bases between the two ends. The germline gives CDR1 LNHNV, CDR2 YYDKDF (reference sequence). The chain's CDR3 is CATTRVAGGEKLFF. Written as DNA, the CDR3 is TGTGCCACCACCAGGGTGGCAGGAGGCGAAAAACTGTTTTTT.

The CDR3 loop reads CASSPGTRGYEQFF. The CDR3 DNA reads as TGCGCCAGCAGTCCCGGGACTAGGGGGTATGAGCAGTTCTTC. The chain links TRBV10-1 to TRBJ2-1, with 8 positions matching TRBD2. The germline gives CDR1 WNHNN, CDR2 SYGVQD (reference sequence). The CDR3 runs to 14 residues. V dropped 5 bases and J dropped 8; count of bases not matched to a gene: 8.

The V and J genes are TRBV6-5 and TRBJ1-1; D perhaps matches TRBD1 (5 bases). Trimming removed 7 bases at V and 3 bases at J, with 12 bases between. The CDR3 runs to 13 residues. Germline CDR1 MNHEY, CDR2 SVGAGI. CDR3 sequence (DNA): TGTGCCAGCAACAACCCGGGGGACACTGAAGCTTTCTTT. Its protein product is CASNNPGDTEAFF.

This chain uses TRBV6-4 with TRBJ2-7; D unresolved. CDR1 and CDR2 from the germline V gene are MRHNA and SNTAGT. The CDR3 consists of 10 residues. Trimming removed 8 bases from V and 3 bases from J, with 5 bases in between. CDR3 bases: TGTGCCAGCCTCCGCTACGAGCAGTACTTC. Its translation is CASLRYEQYF.

The chain has TRBV5-1 and TRBJ2-2, with unresolved D. The CDR3 consists of 12 residues. The V and J ends lost 0 bases and 8 bases respectively, with 5 bases between them. Germline assignment: CDR1 SGHRS and CDR2 YFSETQ. The DNA of the CDR3 is TGCGCCAGCAGCTTGGACTGGGGGGAGCTGTTTTTT. It specifies CASSLDWGELFF. The full variable domain, completed using reference TRBV5-1 and TRBJ2-2, is KAGVTQTPRYLIKTRGQQVTLSCSPISGHRSVSWYQQTPGQGLQFLFEYFSETQRNKGNFPGRFSGRQFSNSRSEMNVSTLELGDSALYLCASSLDWGELFFGEGSRLTVL.

The rearrangement links TRBV30 to TRBJ2-7; TRBD2 agrees at 11 bases. Germline lookup yields CDR1 GTSNPN and CDR2 SVGIG (reference sequence). The CDR3 has 12 residues. J gave up 5 bases and V 7 bases, and 4 bases lay outside the gene matches. Here the CDR3 reads CALTSGKNEQYF. The DNA for the CDR3 is TGTGCCTTGACTAGCGGGAAGAACGAGCAGTACTTC.

V is TRBV9 and J is TRBJ2-3, with 10 positions matching TRBD2. Trimming removed 4 bases from V and 0 bases from J; junction bases left unmatched: 8. Germline V CDR1 and CDR2: SGDLS, YYNGEE. The CDR3 is 17 amino acids. The CDR3, as DNA: TGTGCCAGCAGCCCTCCAGCGGGAGGGCCCAGCACAGATACGCAGTATTTT. Amino acids: CASSPPAGGPSTDTQYF.

The chain is built from TRBV21-1 and TRBJ2-1; TRBD2, as called in the table, went unchecked against the DNA. TRBV21-1 is tagged as a pseudogene. The CDR3 contains 15 residues. The CDR3 region has the DNA TGTGCCAGCAGCAAAGAAAGGGAGACCTACAATGAGCAGTTCTTC. Translated, it gives CASSKERETYNEQFF.

This chain joins TRBV5-4 and TRBJ1-1, with 10 bases aligning to TRBD1. The CDR3 length is 15 residues. V trimming: 1 base; J trimming: 3 bases; junction bases outside the gene matches: 3. Germline V gene lookup returns CDR1 SGHNT and CDR2 YYREEE (reference sequence). CDR3 in DNA: TGTGCCAGCAGCTTGAGGGGACAGGGGCACACTGAAGCTTTCTTT. It specifies CASSLRGQGHTEAFF.